The TCR beta chain described here comes from a study of blood T cell repertoires in COVID-19. As for the study in general: The United States, Italy and Spain supplied acute and convalescent COVID-19 samples. The cDNA or gDNA used as material had been derived from T cells, B-cell-depleted T cells, or PBMCs.

This CDR3 region has 15 residues. In germline, CDR1 is SGHTA, CDR2 FQGNSA. Trimming shortened V by 3 bases and J by 2 bases, and 12 bases separated the two germline ends. Original methodology: The authors estimated nucleated cell counts from reference gene primer amplification. Sequenced by immunoSEQ multiplex PCR; TCRdb stores in-frame clones only, minus some. The V and J calls and the clone size are those of that table, but D and trimming were determined from the DNA. The profile covers about 320,000 clones, with 75% to 85% appearing a single time and more than 6% taken by the ten largest. The V call is TRBV7-2, the J call TRBJ2-3, with a weak D call TRBD1 (6 bases). Sequencing used peripheral blood. The sequence derives from a human donor in a cohort sampled during active COVID-19. For the CDR3, the DNA is TGTGCCAGCAGCTTTGGACAGCTATCCACAGATACGCAGTATTTT. Amino acids: CASSFGQLSTDTQYF.